The clone carrying this TCR beta chain has a handful of counts. Trimming took 0 bases from V and 7 from J, leaving 7 bases between them. Germline V gene sequence: CDR1 MNHNY, CDR2 SVGAGI (reference sequence). The CDR3 spans 13 residues. TCRdb called the RACE reads again in MiXCR, with one record for every CDR3 protein. The table has tens of thousands of distinct CDR3 sequences, about 11% seen once. Time point here: patch test 1, 2 weeks after DPC sensitization. The sample's treatment: therapeutic diphenylcyclopropenone sensitization with weekly scalp DPC. At patch-test visits, sampling came before the patch test. The template was total RNA from unfractionated whole blood. The data stem from a study of human T cells and chemical hapten exposure.

The V and J genes are TRBV6-6 and TRBJ2-1, with D maybe TRBD2 (6 bases). The receptor comes from a man aged 35 to 55 with alopecia areata. Some clones in this sample may be carry-over from other donors' samples. The starting material was whole blood, obtained in connection with sensitization to the hapten diphenylcyclopropenone (DPC). CDR3 coding DNA: TGTGCCAGCAGTTACTCGACTAGGAATGAGCAGTTCTTC. Its translation: CASSYSTRNEQFF.